The 9 T cell receptor beta chains in this list originate from one sample, sequenced in a study of CD8 T cells in Susac syndrome. An amount of RNA that ranged from roughly 0.5 to 1 ug was reverse transcribed with random hexamers. TCRdb independently ran MiXCR on the immunoSEQ multiplex PCR reads; one entry per CDR3 protein. The sample includes hundreds of thousands of distinct CDR3 sequences, 95% of them seen just once. Sequences were obtained from CD4+ T cells from PBMCs. These receptors all stem from a human donor with multiple sclerosis.

The rearrangement joins TRBV25-1 to TRBJ1-2; D may be TRBD1 (5 bases). Germline V gives CDR1 MGHDK, CDR2 SYGVNS. V gave up 6 bases and J gave up 8 bases, with 13 bases separating them. This CDR3 is 12 amino acids long. The CDR3 bases are TGTGCCAGCAGAGGGGACGGAAGGGGCTACACCTTC. Residues: CASRGDGRGYTF.

This rearrangement joins TRBV27 to TRBJ1-5, with 8 nucleotides matching TRBD1. V lost 6 bases and J lost 0; bases outside the gene matches: 4. Germline V gene lookup returns CDR1 MNHEY and CDR2 SMNVEV (reference sequence). CDR3 length equals 15 residues. CDR3 protein: CASRLTGGSNQPQHF. For the CDR3, the DNA is TGTGCCAGCAGACTAACAGGGGGTAGCAATCAGCCCCAGCATTTT.

The chain combines TRBV28 with TRBJ2-4; no firm D call. The CDR3 sequence is 9 residues long. Per germline, CDR1 MDHEN and CDR2 SYDVKM. V lost 3 bases to trimming and J lost 13 bases, with 4 bases between them. The CDR3 region is CASSLLQYF. CDR3 in DNA: TGTGCCAGCAGTTTGCTACAGTACTTC.

The chain employs TRBV29-1 and TRBJ2-1; 7 nucleotides line up with TRBD2. Germline trimming cut 3 bases from V and 9 bases from J; bases unmatched to any gene: 8. This CDR3 has 13 amino acids. The germline V gene has CDR1 SQVTM and CDR2 ANQGSEA. In DNA, the CDR3 is TGCAGCGTTGATTTCGGGAGGCATGGTGAGCAGTTCTTC. This encodes CSVDFGRHGEQFF.

The chain recombines TRBV29-1 with TRBJ2-7; 14 positions agree with TRBD2. V lost 7 bases to trimming and J lost 9 bases; unmatched junction nucleotides: 8. Looked up from germline, CDR1 is SQVTM and CDR2 is ANQGSEA. This CDR3 has 13 amino acids. In nucleotides, the CDR3 is TGCAGCGCCTCCGGGACTAGCGGGAGTGGGCAGTACTTC. Its protein product is CSASGTSGSGQYF.

The chain carries TRBV30 and TRBJ1-5; D unclear. CDR3 length equals 15 residues. Germline values: CDR1 GTSNPN, CDR2 SVGIG (reference sequence). V was trimmed by 0 bases and J by 1 base, leaving 10 bases between them. Here the CDR3 reads CAWSVGVGSNQPQHF. The CDR3 DNA reads as TGTGCCTGGAGTGTCGGGGTCGGGAGCAATCAGCCCCAGCATTTT.

This clonotype was picked up a small number of times. The V call is TRBV9, the J call TRBJ2-7, with unresolved D. Per germline, CDR1 SGDLS and CDR2 YYNGEE. V lost 1 base to trimming and J lost 2 bases, with 13 bases between them. The CDR3 length is 15 residues. Here the CDR3 DNA reads TGTGCCAGCAGCGTACGGGCAGCAAGCCCCTACGAGCAGTACTTC. Its translation: CASSVRAASPYEQYF.

The table lists this clonotype with a few counts. V usage is TRBV20-1 and J usage is TRBJ2-3, with D maybe TRBD2 (6 bases). V gave up 3 bases and J gave up 5 bases, with 6 bases separating them. The CDR3 totals 11 residues. Germline V gives CDR1 DFQATT, CDR2 SNEGSKA (reference sequence). The DNA for the CDR3 is TGCAGTGCTAGGGGAGGAGATACGCAGTATTTT. It specifies CSARGGDTQYF.

The J gene is TRBJ1-5, the V gene TRBV20-1; 9 nucleotides match TRBD1. The junction had 9 bases not matched to a gene; V was cut back by 3 bases and J by 6 bases. This CDR3 comprises 15 residues. CDR1 DFQATT and CDR2 SNEGSKA come from the germline V gene (reference sequence). The CDR3 DNA follows: TGCAGTGCTAGGACGGACAGACAGGGGGTTCAGCCCCAGCATTTT. Translation gives CSARTDRQGVQPQHF.